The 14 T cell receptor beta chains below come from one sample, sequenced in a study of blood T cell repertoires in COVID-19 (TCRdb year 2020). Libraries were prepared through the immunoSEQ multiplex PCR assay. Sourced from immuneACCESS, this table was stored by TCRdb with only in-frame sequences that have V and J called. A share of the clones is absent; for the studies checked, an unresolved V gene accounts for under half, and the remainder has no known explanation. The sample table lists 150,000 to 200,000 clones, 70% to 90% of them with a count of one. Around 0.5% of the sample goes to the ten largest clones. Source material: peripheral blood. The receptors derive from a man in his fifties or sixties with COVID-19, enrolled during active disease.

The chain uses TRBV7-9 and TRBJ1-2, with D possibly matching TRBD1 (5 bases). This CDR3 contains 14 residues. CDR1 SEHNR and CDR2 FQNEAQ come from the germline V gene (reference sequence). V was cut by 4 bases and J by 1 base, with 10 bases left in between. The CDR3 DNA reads TGTGCCAGCAGCTCGGACAACAATAACTATGGCTACACCTTC. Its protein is CASSSDNNNYGYTF.

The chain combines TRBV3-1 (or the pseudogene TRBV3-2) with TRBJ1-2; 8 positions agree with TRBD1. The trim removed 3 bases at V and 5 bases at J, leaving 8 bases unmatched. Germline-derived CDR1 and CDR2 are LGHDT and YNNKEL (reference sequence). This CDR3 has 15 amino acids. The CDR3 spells CASSQMRDRPYGYTF. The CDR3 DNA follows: TGTGCCAGCAGCCAGATGCGGGACAGGCCTTATGGCTACACCTTC.

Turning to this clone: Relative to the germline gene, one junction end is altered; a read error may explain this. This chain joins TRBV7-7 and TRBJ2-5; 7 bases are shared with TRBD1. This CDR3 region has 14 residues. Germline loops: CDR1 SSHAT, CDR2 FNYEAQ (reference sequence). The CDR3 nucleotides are TGTGCTAGCAGCCCGACAGGGTTTGAAGAGACCCAGTACTTC. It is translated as CASSPTGFEETQYF. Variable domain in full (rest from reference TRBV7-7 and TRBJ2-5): GAGVSQSPRYKVTKRGQDVTLRCDPISSHATLYWYQQALGQGPEFLTYFNYEAQPDKSGLPSDRFSAERPEGSISTLTIQRTEQRDSAMYRCASSPTGFEETQYFGPGTRLLVL.

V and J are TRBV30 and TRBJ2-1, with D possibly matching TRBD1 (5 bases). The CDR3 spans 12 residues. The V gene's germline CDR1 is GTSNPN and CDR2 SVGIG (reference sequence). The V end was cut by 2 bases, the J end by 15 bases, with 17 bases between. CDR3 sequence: CAWSLGAGLSFF. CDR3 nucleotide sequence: TGTGCCTGGAGTCTTGGGGCAGGATTGTCGTTCTTC.

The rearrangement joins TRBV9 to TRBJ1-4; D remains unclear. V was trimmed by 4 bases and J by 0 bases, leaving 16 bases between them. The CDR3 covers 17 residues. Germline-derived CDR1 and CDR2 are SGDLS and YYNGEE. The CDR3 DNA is TGTGCCAGCAGCCCGAGCGGCCGGGGTACAACTAATGAAAAACTGTTTTTT. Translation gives CASSPSGRGTTNEKLFF.

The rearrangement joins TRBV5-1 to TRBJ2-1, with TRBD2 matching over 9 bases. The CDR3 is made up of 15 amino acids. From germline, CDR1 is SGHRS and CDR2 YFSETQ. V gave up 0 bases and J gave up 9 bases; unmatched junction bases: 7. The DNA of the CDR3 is TGCGCCAGCAGCTTGGGCGGGGGGGCGTCTTTTGAGCAGTTCTTC. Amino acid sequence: CASSLGGGASFEQFF.

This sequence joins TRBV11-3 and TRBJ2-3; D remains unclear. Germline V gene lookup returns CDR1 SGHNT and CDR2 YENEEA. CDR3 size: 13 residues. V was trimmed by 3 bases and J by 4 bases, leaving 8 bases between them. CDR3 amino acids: CASSLWSADTQYF. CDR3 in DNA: TGTGCCAGCAGCTTGTGGAGTGCAGATACGCAGTATTTT.

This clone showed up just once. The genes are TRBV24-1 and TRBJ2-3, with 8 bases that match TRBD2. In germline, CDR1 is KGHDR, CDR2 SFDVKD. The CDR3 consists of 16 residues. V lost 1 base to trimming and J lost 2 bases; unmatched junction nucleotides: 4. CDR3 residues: CATSDFGGAHTDTQYF. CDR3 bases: TGTGCCACCAGTGATTTCGGGGGGGCCCACACAGATACGCAGTATTTT.

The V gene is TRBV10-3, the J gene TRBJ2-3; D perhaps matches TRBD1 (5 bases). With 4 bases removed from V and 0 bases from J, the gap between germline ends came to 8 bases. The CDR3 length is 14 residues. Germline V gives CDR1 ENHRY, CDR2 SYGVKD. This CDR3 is CAISVGASTDTQYF. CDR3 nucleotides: TGTGCCATCAGTGTTGGGGCTAGCACAGATACGCAGTATTTT.

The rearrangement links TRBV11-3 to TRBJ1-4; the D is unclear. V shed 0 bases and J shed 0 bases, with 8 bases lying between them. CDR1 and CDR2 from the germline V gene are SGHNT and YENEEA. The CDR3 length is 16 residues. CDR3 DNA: TGTGCCAGCAGCTTAGACTCAGGCACAACTAATGAAAAACTGTTTTTT. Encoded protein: CASSLDSGTTNEKLFF.

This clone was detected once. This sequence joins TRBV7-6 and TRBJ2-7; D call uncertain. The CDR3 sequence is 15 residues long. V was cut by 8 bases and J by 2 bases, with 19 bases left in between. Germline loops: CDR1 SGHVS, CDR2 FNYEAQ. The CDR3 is CASSMSSATTYEQYF. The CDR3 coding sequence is TGTGCCAGCTCTATGTCTTCTGCTACGACCTACGAGCAGTACTTC.

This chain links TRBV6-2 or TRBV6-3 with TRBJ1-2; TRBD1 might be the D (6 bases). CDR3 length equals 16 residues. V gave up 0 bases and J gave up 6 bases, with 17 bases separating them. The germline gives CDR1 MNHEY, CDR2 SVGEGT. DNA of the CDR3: TGTGCCAGCAGTTACTCGAATCGTCCAGGGGACGATGGCTACACCTTC. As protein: CASSYSNRPGDDGYTF.

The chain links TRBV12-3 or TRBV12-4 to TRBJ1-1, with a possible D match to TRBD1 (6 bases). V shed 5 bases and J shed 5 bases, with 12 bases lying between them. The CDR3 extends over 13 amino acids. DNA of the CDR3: TGTGCCAGCAGTCAACAGGGTTGGACTGAAGCTTTCTTT. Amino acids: CASSQQGWTEAFF.

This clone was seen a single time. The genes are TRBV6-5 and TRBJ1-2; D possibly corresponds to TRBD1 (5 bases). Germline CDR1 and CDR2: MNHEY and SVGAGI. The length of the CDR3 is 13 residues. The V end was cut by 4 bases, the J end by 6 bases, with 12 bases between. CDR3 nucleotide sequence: TGTGCCAGCAGTTCTCCAGGGAATGATGGCTACACCTTC. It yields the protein CASSSPGNDGYTF.